The 4 T cell receptor beta chains below were found in one sample sequenced in a study of T cells in Graves' hyperthyroidism and ophthalmopathy. RNA transcripts were the template for amplifying TCR beta CDR3 regions. The HTBI set primed first-round TCR CDR3 RT-PCR. MiXCR was run by TCRdb on the multiplex PCR reads, yielding one entry per CDR3 protein. The sample includes approximately 200,000 distinct CDR3 sequences, approximately 20% seen only once; the top ten take around 47%. The sequenced material came from blood. The origin of the receptors is a man aged 35 to 55 with Graves' hyperthyroidism.

This clonotype was counted a few times. This sequence joins TRBV30 and TRBJ2-5; 8 bases align to TRBD2. This CDR3 region has 11 residues. Germline values: CDR1 GTSNPN, CDR2 SVGIG (reference sequence). Trimming removed 3 bases from V and 14 bases from J; junction bases left unmatched: 8. CDR3 sequence: CAWSALGLVYF. CDR3 bases: TGTGCCTGGAGCGCCTTGGGACTAGTTTACTTC.

This clonotype was seen ten or more times. The chain links TRBV7-8 to TRBJ1-2; 9 bases are shared with TRBD1. Germline trimming cut 4 bases from V and 4 bases from J; bases unmatched to any gene: 7. The CDR3 contains 15 residues. Germline CDR1 reads SGHVS; CDR2 reads FQNEAQ. CDR3 in amino acids: CASSSPGQGFYGYTF. For the CDR3, the DNA is TGTGCCAGCAGCTCCCCGGGACAGGGATTCTATGGCTACACCTTC.

This clonotype was counted many times. The J gene is TRBJ1-1, the V gene TRBV14; 7 bases fit TRBD1. CDR1 is SGHDN, CDR2 FVKESK, per germline. V lost 1 base, J lost 7 bases, and 3 bases stayed unmatched. The CDR3 consists of 13 residues. In DNA form, the CDR3 reads TGTGCCAGCAGCCAAGGACAGGGAATTGAAGCTTTCTTT. As protein: CASSQGQGIEAFF.

This clonotype was counted ten times or more. The chain has TRBV28 and TRBJ2-2, with D possibly matching TRBD1 (5 bases). CDR1 and CDR2 from the germline V gene are MDHEN and SYDVKM. CDR3 size: 16 residues. Between the trimmed V and J ends, which lost 5 bases and 7 bases, there was a span of 20 bases. In DNA, the CDR3 is TGTGCCAGCAGTAACTACCTGGACACCCATGGCGGGGAGCTGTTTTTT. Protein: CASSNYLDTHGGELFF.